This TCR beta chain derives from a study of identical twins. The CDR3 sequence is 16 residues long. CDR1 SGHAT and CDR2 FQNNGV come from the germline V gene. Trimming stripped 3 bases from V and 0 bases from J, with 15 bases between. TCRdb re-derived calls from the 5' RACE reads in MiXCR, one entry per CDR3 protein. This table holds some 250,000 distinct CDR3 sequences, roughly an eighth found once. In addition, the sample was reused for a study of yellow fever vaccine responses in identical twins.

Sequenced material: memory (CD45RO+) T cells sorted from blood. The rearrangement uses TRBV11-2 and TRBJ2-7, with D possibly TRBD1 on 6 matching bases. The receptor's source is a young woman in good health. The CDR3: CASSLDSLLSSYEQYF. CDR3 bases: TGTGCCAGCAGCTTGGACAGTCTCCTCAGCTCCTACGAGCAGTACTTC.